What follows are 10 T cell receptor beta chains derived from one specimen sequenced in a study of blood T cell repertoires in COVID-19. Repertoires were generated with immunoSEQ multiplex PCR, while TCRdb's copy carries only in-frame clones and drops some. The table has about 260,000 clones, roughly 80% seen once. Sequencing was done on a sample of peripheral blood. The source of these receptors is a man aged 55 to 69 with acute or convalescent COVID-19.

This chain links TRBV7-9 with TRBJ1-2; D not certain. Trimming removed 5 bases from V and 2 bases from J, with 15 bases in between. CDR1 and CDR2 (germline): SEHNR, FQNEAQ (reference sequence). The CDR3 is made up of 15 amino acids. The CDR3: CASSQSWAANYGYTF. CDR3 nucleotide sequence: TGTGCCAGCAGCCAATCTTGGGCCGCGAACTATGGCTACACCTTC. Based on the CDR3 plus reference TRBV7-9 and TRBJ1-2, the full variable domain is DTGVSQNPRHKITKRGQNVTFRCDPISEHNRLYWYRQTLGQGPEFLTYFQNEAQLEKSRLLSDRFSAERPKGSFSTLEIQRTEQGDSAMYLCASSQSWAANYGYTFGSGTRLTVV.

The chain joins TRBV4-1 to TRBJ1-2; D remains ambiguous. Per the germline V gene, CDR1 is MGHRA and CDR2 is YSYEKL. V was shortened by 0 bases and J by 4 bases, with 9 bases between the two germline ends. This CDR3 has 14 amino acids. The CDR3 loop reads CASSQDETRYGYTF. CDR3 coding DNA: TGCGCCAGCAGCCAAGATGAGACACGCTATGGCTACACCTTC.

The gene calls are TRBV2 and TRBJ2-7; a weak D match, TRBD2 (6 bases). V dropped 6 bases and J dropped 4 bases, with 16 bases sitting between them. This CDR3 is 14 amino acids long. CDR1 and CDR2 from the germline V gene are SNHLY and FYNNEI. The CDR3 DNA is TGTGCCAGCAGGGTTAGCGGATCTAGTTACGAGCAGTACTTC. Translating it yields CASRVSGSSYEQYF.

V is TRBV10-2 and J is TRBJ2-1; 8 nucleotides match TRBD1. The CDR3 is 17 residues long. Per the germline V gene, CDR1 is WSHSY and CDR2 is SAAADI. After removal of 6 bases from V and 4 bases from J, the junction contained 14 bases not matched to a gene. The CDR3 protein is CASRPPSGGGLYNEQFF. The DNA of the CDR3 is TGCGCCAGCAGACCTCCCTCAGGGGGCGGGCTATACAATGAGCAGTTCTTC.

The chain combines TRBV4-3 with TRBJ2-1, with 10 nucleotides matching TRBD1. With V trimmed by 5 bases and J by 5 bases, 6 bases remained unmatched. Per the germline V gene, CDR1 is LGHNA and CDR2 is YSLEER. The CDR3 is 15 amino acids. In nucleotides, the CDR3 is TGCGCCAGCAGCAACCACGGGACAGGGGACAATGAGCAGTTCTTC. Its protein is CASSNHGTGDNEQFF.

The V call is TRBV5-1, the J call TRBJ2-7; TRBD1 matches at 7 bases. The CDR3 runs to 15 residues. Germline V gives CDR1 SGHRS, CDR2 YFSETQ. The J segment lost 2 bases and the V segment lost 4 bases, leaving 9 bases of the junction unmatched. CDR3 protein: CASSARQGPTYEQYF. The CDR3, as DNA: TGCGCCAGCAGCGCCAGACAGGGACCTACCTACGAGCAGTACTTC.

This clone was counted a single time. The chain is built from TRBV25-1 and TRBJ1-1, with a weak D call TRBD1 (5 bases). The CDR3 length is 14 residues. Germline V gene lookup returns CDR1 MGHDK and CDR2 SYGVNS. The V and J ends lost 5 bases and 0 bases respectively, with 10 bases between them. The CDR3 nucleotides read TGTGCCAGCAGTATGACGGACATGAACACTGAAGCTTTCTTT. Translating gives CASSMTDMNTEAFF.

The chain carries TRBV5-4 and TRBJ1-1; tentatively, D is TRBD1 (6 bases). Trimming took 0 bases from V and 6 from J, leaving 12 bases between them. The CDR3 has 14 amino acids. Germline CDR1 SGHNT, CDR2 YYREEE (reference sequence). The CDR3 DNA is TGTGCCAGCAGCTTGGGACAGAAGGGGGCTGAAGCTTTCTTT. Translation gives CASSLGQKGAEAFF.

The chain joins TRBV5-6 to TRBJ1-1; D gene unclear. Germline assignment: CDR1 SGHDT and CDR2 YYEEEE. This CDR3 has 13 residues. V lost 2 bases, J lost 6 bases, and 11 bases lay in between. CDR3 nucleotides: TGTGCCAGCAGCTTCAAACGGTTTTCTGAAGCTTTCTTT. This encodes CASSFKRFSEAFF.

This chain joins TRBV5-1 and TRBJ2-5; a weak D match, TRBD1 (5 bases). Trimming removed 0 bases at V and 5 bases at J, with 11 bases between. Germline V gives CDR1 SGHRS, CDR2 YFSETQ. CDR3 length: 14 residues. The CDR3 nucleotides read TGCGCCAGCAGCTTGGCACCAGGGCAGGAGACCCAGTACTTC. Protein product: CASSLAPGQETQYF.